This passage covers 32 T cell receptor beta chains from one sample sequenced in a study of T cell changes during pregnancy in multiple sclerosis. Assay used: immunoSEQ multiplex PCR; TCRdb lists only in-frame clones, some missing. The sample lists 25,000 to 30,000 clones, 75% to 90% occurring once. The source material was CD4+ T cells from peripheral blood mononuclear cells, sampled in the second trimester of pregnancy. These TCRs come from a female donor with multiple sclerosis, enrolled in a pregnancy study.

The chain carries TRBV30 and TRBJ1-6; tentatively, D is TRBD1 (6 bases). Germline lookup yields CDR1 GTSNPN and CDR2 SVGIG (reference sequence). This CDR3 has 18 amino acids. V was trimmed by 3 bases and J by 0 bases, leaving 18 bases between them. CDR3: CAWSFVWGPSSYNSPLHF. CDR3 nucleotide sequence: TGTGCCTGGAGCTTCGTATGGGGGCCAAGCTCCTATAATTCACCCCTCCACTTT.

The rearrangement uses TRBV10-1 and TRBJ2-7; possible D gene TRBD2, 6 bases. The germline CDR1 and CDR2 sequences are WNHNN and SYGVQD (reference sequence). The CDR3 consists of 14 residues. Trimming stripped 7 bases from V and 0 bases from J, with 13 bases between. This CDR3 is CASKPGLNSYEQYF. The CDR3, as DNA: TGCGCCAGCAAACCGGGACTGAACTCCTACGAGCAGTACTTC.

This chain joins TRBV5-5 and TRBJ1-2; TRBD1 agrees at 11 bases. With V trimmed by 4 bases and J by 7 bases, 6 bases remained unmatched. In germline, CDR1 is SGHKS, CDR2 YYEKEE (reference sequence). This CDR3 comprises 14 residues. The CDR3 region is CASSGIGTGGGYTF. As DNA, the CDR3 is TGTGCCAGCAGCGGAATCGGGACAGGGGGTGGCTACACCTTC.

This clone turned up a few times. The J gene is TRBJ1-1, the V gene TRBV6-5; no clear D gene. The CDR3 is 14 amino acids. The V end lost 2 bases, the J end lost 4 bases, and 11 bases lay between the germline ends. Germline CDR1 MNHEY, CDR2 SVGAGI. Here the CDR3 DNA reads TGTGCCAGCAGTTACGCCCTGTCGGGCACTGAAGCTTTCTTT. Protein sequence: CASSYALSGTEAFF.

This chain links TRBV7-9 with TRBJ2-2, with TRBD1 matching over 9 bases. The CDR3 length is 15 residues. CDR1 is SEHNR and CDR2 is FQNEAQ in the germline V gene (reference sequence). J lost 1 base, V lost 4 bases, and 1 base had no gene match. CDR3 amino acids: CASSSGQGNTGELFF. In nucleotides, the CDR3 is TGTGCCAGCAGCTCGGGACAGGGGAACACCGGGGAGCTGTTTTTT.

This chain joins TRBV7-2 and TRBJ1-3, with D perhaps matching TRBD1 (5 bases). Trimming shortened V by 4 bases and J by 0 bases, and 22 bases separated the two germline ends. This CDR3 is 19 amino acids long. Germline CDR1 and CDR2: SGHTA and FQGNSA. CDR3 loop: CASSSDYRQLFNSGNTIYF. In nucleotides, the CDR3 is TGTGCCAGCAGCTCCGATTATCGACAGCTATTTAACTCTGGAAACACCATATATTTT.

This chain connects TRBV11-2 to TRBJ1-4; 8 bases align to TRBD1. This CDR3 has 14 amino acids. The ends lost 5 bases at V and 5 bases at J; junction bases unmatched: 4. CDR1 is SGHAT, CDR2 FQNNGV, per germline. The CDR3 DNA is TGTGCCAGCAGCCCCGGGACAGGCAATGAAAAACTGTTTTTT. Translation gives CASSPGTGNEKLFF.

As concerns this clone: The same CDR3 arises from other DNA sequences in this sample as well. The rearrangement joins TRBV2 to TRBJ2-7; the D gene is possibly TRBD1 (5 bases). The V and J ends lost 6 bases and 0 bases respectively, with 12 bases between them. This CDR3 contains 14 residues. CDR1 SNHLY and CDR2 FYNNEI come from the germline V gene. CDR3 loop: CASSDQGLSYEQYF. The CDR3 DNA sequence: TGTGCCAGCAGCGATCAGGGCCTCTCCTACGAGCAGTACTTC.

The DNA for the CDR3 is TGTGCCAGCAGCAAGACCCCGGGACAGAGCTCGAACACCGGGGAGCTGTTTTTT. It encodes CASSKTPGQSSNTGELFF. The rearrangement uses TRBV21-1 and TRBJ2-2; the table calls TRBD1, which could not be checked here. TRBV21-1 is tagged as a pseudogene. CDR3 length: 18 residues.

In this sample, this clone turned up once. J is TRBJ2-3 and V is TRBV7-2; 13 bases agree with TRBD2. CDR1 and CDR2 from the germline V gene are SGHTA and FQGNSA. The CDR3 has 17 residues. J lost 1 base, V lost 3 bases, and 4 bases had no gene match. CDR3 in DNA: TGTGCCAGCAGCTTCTCGGGACTAGCGGGACGCACAGATACGCAGTATTTT. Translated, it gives CASSFSGLAGRTDTQYF.

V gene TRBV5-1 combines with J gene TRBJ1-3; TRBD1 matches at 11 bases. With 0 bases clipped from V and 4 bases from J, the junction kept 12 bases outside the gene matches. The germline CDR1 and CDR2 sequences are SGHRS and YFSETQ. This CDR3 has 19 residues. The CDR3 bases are TGCGCCAGCAGCTTGGTCGTCCCGGGACAGGGGGAAGGAGGAAACACCATATATTTT. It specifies CASSLVVPGQGEGGNTIYF.

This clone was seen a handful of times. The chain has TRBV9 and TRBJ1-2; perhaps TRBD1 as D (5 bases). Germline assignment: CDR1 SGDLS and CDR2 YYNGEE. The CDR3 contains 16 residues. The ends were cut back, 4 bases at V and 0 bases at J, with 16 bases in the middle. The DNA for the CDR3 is TGTGCCAGCAGCCCCGGAGGGGAGGGTGCTAACTATGGCTACACCTTC. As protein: CASSPGGEGANYGYTF.

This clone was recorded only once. CDR3 protein: CASSPDRTLTGELFF. The CDR3 DNA follows: TGCGCCAGCAGCCCGGACAGGACTCTCACCGGGGAGCTGTTTTTT. This chain connects TRBV5-1 to TRBJ2-2, with 7 bases matching TRBD1. Germline CDR1 and CDR2: SGHRS and YFSETQ. The J segment lost 4 bases and the V segment lost 4 bases, leaving 7 bases of the junction unmatched. This CDR3 has 15 residues.

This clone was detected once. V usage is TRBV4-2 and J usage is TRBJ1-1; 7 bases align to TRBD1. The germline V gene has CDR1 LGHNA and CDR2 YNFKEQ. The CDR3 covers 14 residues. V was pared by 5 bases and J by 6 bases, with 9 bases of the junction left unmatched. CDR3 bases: TGTGCCAGCAGCGCGAGGAGGGGGCTGTCTGAAGCTTTCTTT. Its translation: CASSARRGLSEAFF.

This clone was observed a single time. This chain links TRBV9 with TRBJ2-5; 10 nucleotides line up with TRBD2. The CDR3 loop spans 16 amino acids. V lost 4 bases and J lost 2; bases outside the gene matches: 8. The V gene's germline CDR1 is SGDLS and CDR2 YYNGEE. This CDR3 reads CASSPRGSGGQETQYF. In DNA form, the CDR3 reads TGTGCCAGCAGCCCTCGGGGTAGCGGGGGGCAAGAGACCCAGTACTTC.

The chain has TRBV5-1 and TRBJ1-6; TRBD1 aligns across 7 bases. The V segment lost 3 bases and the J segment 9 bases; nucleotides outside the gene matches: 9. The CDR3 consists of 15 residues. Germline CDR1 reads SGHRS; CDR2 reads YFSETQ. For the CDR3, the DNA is TGCGCCAGCAGCTCCGATGGGACAGCCGCTTCACCCCTCCACTTT. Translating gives CASSSDGTAASPLHF.

In DNA form, the CDR3 reads TGCGCCAGCAGCCAAGGGGCCGGTGCCGACTATGGCTACACCTTC. This encodes CASSQGAGADYGYTF. J is TRBJ1-2 and V is TRBV4-3, with D unresolved. Per germline, CDR1 LGHNA and CDR2 YSLEER. Trimming removed 1 base at V and 3 bases at J, with 12 bases between. This CDR3 contains 15 residues.

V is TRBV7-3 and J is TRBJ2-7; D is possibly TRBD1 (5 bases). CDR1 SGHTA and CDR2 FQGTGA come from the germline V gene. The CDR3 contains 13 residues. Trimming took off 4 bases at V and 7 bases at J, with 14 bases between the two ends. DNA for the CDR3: TGTGCCAGCAGCTGGAAGGGGTCTTCAGAGCAGTACTTC. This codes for CASSWKGSSEQYF.

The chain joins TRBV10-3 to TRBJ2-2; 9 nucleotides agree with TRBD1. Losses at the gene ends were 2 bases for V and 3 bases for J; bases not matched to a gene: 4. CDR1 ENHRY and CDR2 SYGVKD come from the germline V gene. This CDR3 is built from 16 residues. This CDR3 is CAISETRTGDTGELFF. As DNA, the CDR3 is TGTGCCATCAGTGAGACGCGGACAGGGGACACCGGGGAGCTGTTTTTT.

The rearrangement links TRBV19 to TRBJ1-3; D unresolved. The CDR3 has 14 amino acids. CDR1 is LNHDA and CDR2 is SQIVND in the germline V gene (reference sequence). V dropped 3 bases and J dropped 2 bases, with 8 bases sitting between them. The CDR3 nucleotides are TGTGCCAGTAGTATCGGAGGGCCTGGAAACACCATATATTTT. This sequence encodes CASSIGGPGNTIYF.

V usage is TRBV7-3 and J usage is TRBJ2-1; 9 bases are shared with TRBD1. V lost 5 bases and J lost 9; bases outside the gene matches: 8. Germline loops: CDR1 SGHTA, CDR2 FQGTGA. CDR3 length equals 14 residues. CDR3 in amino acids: CASSPGTGTGEQFF. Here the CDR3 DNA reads TGTGCCAGCAGCCCAGGGACAGGGACGGGTGAGCAGTTCTTC. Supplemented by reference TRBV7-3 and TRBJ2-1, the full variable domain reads GAGVSQTPSNKVTEKGKYVELRCDPISGHTALYWYRQSLGQGPEFLIYFQGTGAADDSGLPNDRFFAVRPEGSVSTLKIQRTERGDSAVYLCASSPGTGTGEQFFGPGTRLTVL.

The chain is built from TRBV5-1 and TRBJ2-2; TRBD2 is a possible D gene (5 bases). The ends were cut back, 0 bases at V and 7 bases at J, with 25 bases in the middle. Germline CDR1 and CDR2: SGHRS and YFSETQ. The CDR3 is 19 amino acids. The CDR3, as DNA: TGCGCCAGCAGCTTGGCCGGCTCTTCGGGCGGCTACCGGGGCGGGGAGCTGTTTTTT. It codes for CASSLAGSSGGYRGGELFF.

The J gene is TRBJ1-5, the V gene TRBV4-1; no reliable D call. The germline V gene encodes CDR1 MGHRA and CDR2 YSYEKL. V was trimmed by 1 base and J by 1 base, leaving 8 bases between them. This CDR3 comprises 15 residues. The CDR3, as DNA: TGCGCCAGCAGCCAAGTATCCGAGAGCAATCAGCCCCAGCATTTT. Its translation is CASSQVSESNQPQHF.

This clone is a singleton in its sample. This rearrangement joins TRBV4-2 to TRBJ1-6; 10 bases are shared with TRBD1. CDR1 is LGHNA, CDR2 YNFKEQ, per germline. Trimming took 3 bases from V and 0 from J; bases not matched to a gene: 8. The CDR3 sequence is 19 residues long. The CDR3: CASSQGGQGKSSYNSPLHF. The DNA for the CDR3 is TGTGCCAGCAGCCAGGGGGGACAGGGGAAGAGCTCCTATAATTCACCCCTCCACTTT.

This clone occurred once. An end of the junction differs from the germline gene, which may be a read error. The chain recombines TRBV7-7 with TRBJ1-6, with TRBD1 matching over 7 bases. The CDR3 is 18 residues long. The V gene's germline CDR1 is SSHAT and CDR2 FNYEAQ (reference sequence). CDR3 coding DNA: TGTGCTAGCAGCGTAACTACAGGGGAAGTAAGGCTAGGTTCACCCCTCCACTTT. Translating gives CASSVTTGEVRLGSPLHF.

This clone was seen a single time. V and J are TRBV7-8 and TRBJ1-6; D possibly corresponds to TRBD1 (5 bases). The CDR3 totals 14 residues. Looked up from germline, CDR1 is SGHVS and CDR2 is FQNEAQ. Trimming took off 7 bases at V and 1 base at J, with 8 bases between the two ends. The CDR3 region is CASTKGSYNSPLHF. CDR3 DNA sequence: TGTGCCAGCACCAAGGGGTCCTATAATTCACCCCTCCACTTT.

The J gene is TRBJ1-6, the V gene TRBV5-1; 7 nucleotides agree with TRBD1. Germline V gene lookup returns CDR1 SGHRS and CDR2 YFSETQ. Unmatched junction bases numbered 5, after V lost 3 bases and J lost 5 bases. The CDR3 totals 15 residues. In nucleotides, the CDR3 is TGCGCCAGCAGCTCCAGGGGGTCCCATAATTCACCCCTCCACTTT. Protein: CASSSRGSHNSPLHF.

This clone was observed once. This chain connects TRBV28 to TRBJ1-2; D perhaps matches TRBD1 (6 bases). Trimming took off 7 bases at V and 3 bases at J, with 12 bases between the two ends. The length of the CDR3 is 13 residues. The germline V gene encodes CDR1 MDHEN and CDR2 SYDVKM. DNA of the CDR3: TGTGCCAGCATGATTTCAGGGGACTATGGCTACACCTTC. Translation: CASMISGDYGYTF.

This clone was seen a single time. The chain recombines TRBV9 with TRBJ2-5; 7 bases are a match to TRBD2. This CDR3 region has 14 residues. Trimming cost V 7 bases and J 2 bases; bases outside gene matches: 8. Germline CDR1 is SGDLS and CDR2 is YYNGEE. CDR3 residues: CASSRLASQETQYF. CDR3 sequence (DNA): TGTGCCAGCTCCAGACTAGCATCACAAGAGACCCAGTACTTC.

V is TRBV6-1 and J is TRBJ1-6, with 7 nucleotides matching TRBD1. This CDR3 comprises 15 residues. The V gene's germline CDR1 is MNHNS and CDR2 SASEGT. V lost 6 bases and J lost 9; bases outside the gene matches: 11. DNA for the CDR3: TGTGCCAGCAGCCTTTCCCGGGGACAGCCTTCACCCCTCCACTTT. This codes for CASSLSRGQPSPLHF.

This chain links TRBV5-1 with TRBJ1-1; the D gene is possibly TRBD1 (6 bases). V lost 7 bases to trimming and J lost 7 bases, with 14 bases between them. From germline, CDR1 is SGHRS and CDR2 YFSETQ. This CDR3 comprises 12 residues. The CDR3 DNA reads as TGCGCCAGCGGAGACCAAGGGGGTGAAGCTTTCTTT. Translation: CASGDQGGEAFF.

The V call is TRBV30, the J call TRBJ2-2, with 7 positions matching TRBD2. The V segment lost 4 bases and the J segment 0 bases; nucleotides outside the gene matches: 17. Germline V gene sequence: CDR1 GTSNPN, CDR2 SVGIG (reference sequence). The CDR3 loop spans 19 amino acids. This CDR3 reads CAWTSPKTSYPPNTGELFF. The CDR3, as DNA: TGTGCCTGGACGAGTCCGAAGACTAGCTATCCACCGAACACCGGGGAGCTGTTTTTT.